This TCR beta chain emerged from a study of a mutant IDH1 vaccine in newly diagnosed glioma. Study-wide background: Once 4-6 weeks had passed after radiotherapy alone, vaccination started, or it started with temozolomide cycles.

Germline V gene data show CDR1 as SGHAT and CDR2 as FQNNGV. This CDR3 contains 14 residues. The V end was cut by 1 base, the J end by 13 bases, with 17 bases between. Time point defined: week 23, last vaccination. Mutant IDH1 20-mer peptide, at 300 ug, made up each vaccine dose, with topical imiquimod. Each of the donors came in with new WHO grade 3 or 4 astrocytomas that were IDH1-mutant and ATRX-lost. TCRdb's table, derived via immunoSEQ multiplex PCR, lists solely in-frame clones and lacks some. The table lists about 82,000 clones, around 85% of them singletons. Only a few counts were recorded for this clone. What it binds is not known.

The receptor comes from a man younger than 45 with glioma. Some clones in this sample may be carry-over from other donors' samples. This chain links TRBV11-2 with TRBJ1-5; D unresolved. Sequences were derived from PBMCs, sampled from a glioma patient whose treatment included an IDH1 peptide vaccine. Written as DNA, the CDR3 is TGTGCCAGCAGCTTAGGTGGGGTTGCCGGGAGACAGCATTTT. Protein: CASSLGGVAGRQHF.